The 20 T cell receptor beta chains reported below all come from one sample, sequenced in a study of cytomegalovirus exposure and HLA in healthy donors. 13 Jbeta primers and 60 Vbeta primers were used for the PCR. Libraries were prepared by immunoSEQ multiplex PCR; TCRdb keeps only in-frame clonotypes and omits some of them. The sample contains approximately 100,000 clones, 75% to 85% of which appear only once. The sequencing sample was made of PBMCs. Every receptor here comes from a man between 18 and 35 years old in good health and CMV-seronegative.

This sequence joins TRBV6-4 and TRBJ2-7; 9 bases fit TRBD1. V dropped 6 bases and J dropped 4; count of bases not matched to a gene: 10. Germline assignment: CDR1 MRHNA and CDR2 SNTAGT. The CDR3 has 15 residues. The CDR3 coding sequence is TGTGCCAGCAGCACCGGGACAGGGCCCGGGTACGAGCAGTACTTC. Residues: CASSTGTGPGYEQYF.

The chain couples TRBV14 to TRBJ1-1; D uncertain. Germline CDR1 is SGHDN and CDR2 is FVKESK. The CDR3 totals 12 residues. V shed 6 bases and J shed 8 bases, with 13 bases lying between them. CDR3 sequence (DNA): TGTGCCAGCAGACACTCTCGCGGGGAAGCTTTCTTT. This gives the protein CASRHSRGEAFF.

The gene calls are TRBV11-2 and TRBJ2-3; perhaps TRBD1 as D (6 bases). This CDR3 region has 15 residues. The ends were cut back, 1 base at V and 4 bases at J, with 12 bases in the middle. Germline CDR1 is SGHAT and CDR2 is FQNNGV. CDR3 nucleotide sequence: TGTGCCAGCAGCTTAGTTAGGGGGTGGTCAGATACGCAGTATTTT. It is translated as CASSLVRGWSDTQYF.

The chain employs TRBV7-2 and TRBJ1-2; maybe TRBD1 (5 bases). V dropped 9 bases and J dropped 6 bases, with 23 bases sitting between them. CDR3 size: 15 residues. CDR1 and CDR2 from the germline V gene are SGHTA and FQGNSA. The CDR3 bases are TGTGCCAGTAACCTAGCGGCTCGGGGGTCCCATGGCTACACCTTC. This sequence encodes CASNLAARGSHGYTF.

The rearrangement uses TRBV29-1 and TRBJ1-2, with a tentative D call TRBD1 (6 bases). CDR1 and CDR2 from the germline V gene are SQVTM and ANQGSEA. The CDR3 sequence is 14 residues long. V lost 3 bases, J lost 7 bases, and 18 bases lay in between. The CDR3 reads CSVEGLTGSIGYTF. Here the CDR3 DNA reads TGCAGCGTTGAGGGATTGACAGGCTCGATTGGCTACACCTTC.

V gene TRBV19 combines with J gene TRBJ2-7; 8 nucleotides match TRBD1. Germline CDR1 is LNHDA and CDR2 is SQIVND (reference sequence). The CDR3 covers 14 residues. V was pared by 4 bases and J by 1 base, with 3 bases of the junction left unmatched. The CDR3 sequence is CASSNRQGSYEQYF. Here the CDR3 DNA reads TGTGCCAGTAGTAATAGACAGGGGTCCTACGAGCAGTACTTC.

This chain links TRBV19 with TRBJ2-7; 8 bases match TRBD2. The V and J ends lost 6 bases and 4 bases, in that order; junction bases with no gene match: 14. The CDR3 extends over 16 amino acids. In germline, CDR1 is LNHDA, CDR2 SQIVND (reference sequence). In nucleotides, the CDR3 is TGTGCCAGTAGCTCCCCGGGGGGGGGCGATGTTTACGAGCAGTACTTC. This codes for CASSSPGGGDVYEQYF. Full variable domain (remainder filled in from reference TRBV19 and TRBJ2-7): DGGITQSPKYLFRKEGQNVTLSCEQNLNHDAMYWYRQDPGQGLRLIYYSQIVNDFQKGDIAEGYSVSREKKESFPLTVTSAQKNPTAFYLCASSSPGGGDVYEQYFGPGTRLTVT.

The rearrangement links TRBV7-9 to TRBJ2-7; D uncertain. The V end lost 7 bases, the J end lost 2 bases, and 9 bases lay between the germline ends. This CDR3 contains 12 residues. Per the germline V gene, CDR1 is SEHNR and CDR2 is FQNEAQ (reference sequence). CDR3 sequence: CASTLSPYEQYF. CDR3 DNA sequence: TGTGCCAGCACCCTAAGCCCCTACGAGCAGTACTTC.

This clone was counted ten times or more. In DNA, the CDR3 is TGTGCCAGCAGATCTTGGGACAGTGAAGCTTTCTTT. Amino acid sequence: CASRSWDSEAFF. The genes are TRBV6-6 and TRBJ1-1, with 7 bases that match TRBD1. Looked up from germline, CDR1 is MNHNY and CDR2 is SVGAGI (reference sequence). Trimming took 6 bases from V and 7 from J; bases not matched to a gene: 5. The CDR3 sequence is 12 residues long.

This chain joins TRBV19 and TRBJ1-1; D uncertain. Per germline, CDR1 LNHDA and CDR2 SQIVND (reference sequence). V shed 3 bases and J shed 1 base, with 6 bases lying between them. This CDR3 region has 13 residues. CDR3 loop: CASSMEGNTEAFF. CDR3 nucleotides: TGTGCCAGTAGTATGGAGGGGAACACTGAAGCTTTCTTT. Complete variable domain (other parts from reference TRBV19 and TRBJ1-1): DGGITQSPKYLFRKEGQNVTLSCEQNLNHDAMYWYRQDPGQGLRLIYYSQIVNDFQKGDIAEGYSVSREKKESFPLTVTSAQKNPTAFYLCASSMEGNTEAFFGQGTRLTVV.

The table lists this clone with a few counts. The genes are TRBV21-1 and TRBJ1-1. TRBV21-1 is noted as a pseudogene. The CDR3 runs to 16 residues. The CDR3 coding sequence is TGTGCCAGCAGCCCCCGTGTTGGACTTCAGAACACTGAAGCTTTCTTT. It yields the protein CASSPRVGLQNTEAFF.

CDR3 in DNA: TGTGCCAGCAGCCAAGATGGCAGGGGCCCTCGCACCGGGGAGCTGTTTTTT. Protein product: CASSQDGRGPRTGELFF. The chain links TRBV14 to TRBJ2-2, with D perhaps matching TRBD1 (6 bases). Germline V gene data show CDR1 as SGHDN and CDR2 as FVKESK. V was pared by 0 bases and J by 4 bases, with 15 bases between. The CDR3 is 17 residues long. Complete variable domain (other parts from reference TRBV14 and TRBJ2-2): EAGVTQFPSHSVIEKGQTVTLRCDPISGHDNLYWYRRVMGKEIKFLLHFVKESKQDESGMPNNRFLAERTGGTYSTLKVQPAELEDSGVYFCASSQDGRGPRTGELFFGEGSRLTVL.

This clone was found a few times. The chain recombines TRBV7-3 with TRBJ2-5; D is possibly TRBD1 (5 bases). The V end was cut by 5 bases, the J end by 2 bases, with 15 bases between. The CDR3 has 15 amino acids. The germline gives CDR1 SGHTA, CDR2 FQGTGA. CDR3 sequence reads: CASSQNTGTQETQYF. The DNA for the CDR3 is TGTGCCAGCAGCCAGAATACAGGCACACAAGAGACCCAGTACTTC.

The chain uses TRBV11-2 and TRBJ1-5; 7 bases agree with TRBD1. J lost 9 bases, V lost 1 base, and 12 bases had no gene match. The CDR3 loop spans 16 amino acids. CDR1 SGHAT and CDR2 FQNNGV come from the germline V gene. The CDR3 reads CASSLGAGGLGTPQHF. The CDR3 DNA reads TGTGCCAGCAGCTTAGGGGCAGGGGGGTTGGGAACGCCCCAGCATTTT.

The chain couples TRBV5-1 to TRBJ2-5; a possible D gene is TRBD1 (6 bases). There are 14 residues in the CDR3. From germline, CDR1 is SGHRS and CDR2 YFSETQ. V was shortened by 4 bases and J by 3 bases, with 13 bases between the two germline ends. The CDR3 protein is CASSPGTPKETQYF. The CDR3, as DNA: TGCGCCAGCAGCCCGGGGACACCCAAAGAGACCCAGTACTTC.

In DNA, the CDR3 is TGTGCCAGCTCAAGCGGGCCAGGCCGTCAGGATCAAGCTTTCTTT. It encodes CASSSGPGRQDQAFF. The rearrangement links TRBV18 to TRBJ1-1; D uncertain. Trimming took 5 bases from V and 9 from J, leaving 22 bases between them. There are 15 residues in the CDR3. Germline CDR1 KGHSH, CDR2 LQKENI. The variable domain in full, completed from reference TRBV18 and TRBJ1-1, reads NAGVMQNPRHLVRRRGQEARLRCSPMKGHSHVYWYRQLPEEGLKFMVYLQKENIIDESGMPKERFSAEFPKEGPSILRIQQVVRGDSAAYFCASSSGPGRQDQAFFGQGTRLTVV.

This chain joins TRBV5-4 and TRBJ2-7; no firm D call. CDR3 length equals 13 residues. Germline assignment: CDR1 SGHNT and CDR2 YYREEE (reference sequence). V was clipped by 4 bases and J by 3 bases, with 11 bases between them. CDR3 sequence reads: CASSPPGHYEQYF. CDR3 coding DNA: TGTGCCAGCAGCCCCCCGGGTCACTACGAGCAGTACTTC.

The gene calls are TRBV10-3 and TRBJ2-7; TRBD2 matches at 9 bases. CDR1 and CDR2 from the germline V gene are ENHRY and SYGVKD. The V and J ends lost 4 bases and 3 bases, in that order; junction bases with no gene match: 7. This CDR3 has 15 residues. CDR3 residues: CAISGGAGGDYEQYF. As DNA, the CDR3 is TGTGCCATCAGTGGAGGAGCGGGAGGTGACTACGAGCAGTACTTC.

This chain joins TRBV2 and TRBJ2-2, with TRBD1 as a possible D gene (5 bases). Trimming removed 7 bases from V and 5 bases from J, with 11 bases in between. The CDR3 is made up of 13 amino acids. Germline CDR1 and CDR2: SNHLY and FYNNEI. In DNA form, the CDR3 reads TGTGCCAGCACCGAAGACAGTACCGGGGAGCTGTTTTTT. Encoded protein: CASTEDSTGELFF.

The chain has TRBV9 and TRBJ1-6; D remains ambiguous. CDR1 and CDR2 (germline): SGDLS, YYNGEE. With 3 bases removed from V and 8 bases from J, the gap between germline ends came to 12 bases. The CDR3 loop spans 14 amino acids. This chain's CDR3 is CASSETEGYSPLHF. CDR3 in DNA: TGTGCCAGCAGCGAGACCGAGGGTTATTCACCCCTCCACTTT.